This T cell receptor (beta chain) was captured by sequencing in a study of T cells in localized non-small cell lung cancer. Study findings and constraints: As only one tumor region underwent sequencing, heterogeneity remains possible. Clonality peaked in uninvolved adjacent lung rather than tumor. The appearance of a median 57 of the top 100 tumor clones was seen in adjacent lung. Higher blood T cell density went with longer overall survival.

Notes on this clone: Its target is not known.

TCRdb's copy holds only in-frame clones and misses some; the assay was immunoSEQ multiplex PCR. The table shows 15,000 to 20,000 clones, with around 81% occurring only once. Sequenced material: peripheral blood, taken before any cancer treatment. This receptor was obtained from a female donor of 60 years or more with stage I lung adenocarcinoma.

The chain's CDR3 is CASSQRGGGNEQFF. The CDR3 coding sequence is TGTGCCAGCAGTCAGCGGGGAGGGGGCAATGAGCAGTTCTTC. The chain has TRBV5-5 and TRBJ2-1; TRBD2 is a possible D gene (7 bases). Germline assignment: CDR1 SGHKS and CDR2 YYEKEE (reference sequence). V was cut by 5 bases and J by 6 bases, with 15 bases left in between. This CDR3 is 14 amino acids long. The full variable domain, in which reference TRBV5-5 and TRBJ2-1 provide the parts outside the CDR3, is DAGVTQSPTHLIKTRGQQVTLRCSPISGHKSVSWYQQVLGQGPQFIFQYYEKEERGRGNFPDRFSARQFPNYSSELNVNALLLGDSALYLCASSQRGGGNEQFFGPGTRLTVL.